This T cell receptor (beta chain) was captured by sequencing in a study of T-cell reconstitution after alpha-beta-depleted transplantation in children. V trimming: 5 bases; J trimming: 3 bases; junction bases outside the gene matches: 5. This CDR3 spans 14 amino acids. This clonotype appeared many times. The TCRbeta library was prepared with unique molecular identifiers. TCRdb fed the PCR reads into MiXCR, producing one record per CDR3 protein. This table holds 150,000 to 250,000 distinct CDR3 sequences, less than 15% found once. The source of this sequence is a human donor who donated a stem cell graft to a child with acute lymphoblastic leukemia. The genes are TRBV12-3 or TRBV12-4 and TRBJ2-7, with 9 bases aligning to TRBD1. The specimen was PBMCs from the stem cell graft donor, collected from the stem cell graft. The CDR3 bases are TGTGCCAGCAGTCCCCTGGGACAGGGCTACGAGCAGTACTTC. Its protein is CASSPLGQGYEQYF.